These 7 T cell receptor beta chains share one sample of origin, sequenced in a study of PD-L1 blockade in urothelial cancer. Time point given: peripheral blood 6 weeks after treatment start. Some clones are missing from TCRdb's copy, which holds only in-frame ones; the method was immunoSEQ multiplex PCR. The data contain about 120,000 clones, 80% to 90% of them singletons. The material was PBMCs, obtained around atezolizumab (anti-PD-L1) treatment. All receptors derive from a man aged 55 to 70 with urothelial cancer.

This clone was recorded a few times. CDR3 region: CASSQVQGDTIYF. The CDR3 DNA sequence: TGCGCCAGCAGCCAAGTTCAGGGTGACACCATATATTTT. This chain connects TRBV4-1 to TRBJ1-3; possible D gene TRBD1, 5 bases. Germline CDR1 reads MGHRA; CDR2 reads YSYEKL. With 1 base removed from V and 8 bases from J, the gap between germline ends came to 9 bases. This CDR3 spans 13 amino acids.

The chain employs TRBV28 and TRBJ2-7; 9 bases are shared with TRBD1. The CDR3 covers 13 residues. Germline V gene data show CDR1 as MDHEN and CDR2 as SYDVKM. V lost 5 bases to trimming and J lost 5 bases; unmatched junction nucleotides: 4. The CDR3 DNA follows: TGTGCCAGCAGTATTACAGGGGGCCACGAGCAGTACTTC. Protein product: CASSITGGHEQYF.

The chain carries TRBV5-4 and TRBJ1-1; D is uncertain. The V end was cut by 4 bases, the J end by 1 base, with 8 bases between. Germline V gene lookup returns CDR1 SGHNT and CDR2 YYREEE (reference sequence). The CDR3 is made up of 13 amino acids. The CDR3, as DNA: TGTGCCAGCAGCCCCTACCCGAACACTGAAGCTTTCTTT. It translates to CASSPYPNTEAFF.

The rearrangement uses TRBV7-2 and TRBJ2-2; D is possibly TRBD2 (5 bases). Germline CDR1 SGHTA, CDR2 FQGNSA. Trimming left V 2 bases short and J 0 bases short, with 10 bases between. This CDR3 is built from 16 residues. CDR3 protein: CASSLFSGANTGELFF. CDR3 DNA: TGTGCCAGCAGCTTATTCAGCGGAGCGAACACCGGGGAGCTGTTTTTT.

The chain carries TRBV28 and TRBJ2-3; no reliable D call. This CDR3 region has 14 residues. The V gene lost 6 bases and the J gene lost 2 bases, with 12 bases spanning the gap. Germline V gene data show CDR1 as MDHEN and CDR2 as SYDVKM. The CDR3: CASSPRLNTDTQYF. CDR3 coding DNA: TGTGCCAGCAGCCCGCGACTTAACACAGATACGCAGTATTTT.

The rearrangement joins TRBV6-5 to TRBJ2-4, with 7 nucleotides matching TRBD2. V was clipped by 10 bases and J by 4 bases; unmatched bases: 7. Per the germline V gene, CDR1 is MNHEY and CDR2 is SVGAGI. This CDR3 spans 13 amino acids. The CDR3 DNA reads TGTGCCACCTCCGGGACTAATAAAAACATTCAGTACTTC. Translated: CATSGTNKNIQYF.

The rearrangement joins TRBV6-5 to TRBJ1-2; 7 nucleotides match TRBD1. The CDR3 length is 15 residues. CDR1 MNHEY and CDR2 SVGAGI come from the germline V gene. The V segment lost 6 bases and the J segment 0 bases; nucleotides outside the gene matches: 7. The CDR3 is CASSSQGVTNYGYTF. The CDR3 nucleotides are TGTGCCAGCAGCTCTCAGGGGGTCACTAACTATGGCTACACCTTC.